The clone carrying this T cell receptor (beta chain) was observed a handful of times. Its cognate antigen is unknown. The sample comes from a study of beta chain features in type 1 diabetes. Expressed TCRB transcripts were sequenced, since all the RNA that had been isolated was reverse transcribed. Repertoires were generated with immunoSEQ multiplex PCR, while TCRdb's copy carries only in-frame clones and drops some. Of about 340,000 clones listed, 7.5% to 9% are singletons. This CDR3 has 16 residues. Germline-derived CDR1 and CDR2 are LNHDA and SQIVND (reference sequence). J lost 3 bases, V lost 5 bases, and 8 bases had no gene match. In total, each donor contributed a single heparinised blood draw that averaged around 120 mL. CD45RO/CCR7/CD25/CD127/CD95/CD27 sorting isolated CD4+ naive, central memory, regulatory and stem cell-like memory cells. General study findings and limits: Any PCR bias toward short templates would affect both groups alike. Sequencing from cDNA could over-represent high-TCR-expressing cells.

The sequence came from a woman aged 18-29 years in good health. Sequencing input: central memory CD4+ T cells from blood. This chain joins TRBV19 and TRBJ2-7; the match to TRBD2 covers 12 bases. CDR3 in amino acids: CASSPQSGLAGYEQYF. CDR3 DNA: TGTGCCAGTAGTCCCCAATCGGGACTAGCGGGCTACGAGCAGTACTTC.